These 25 T cell receptor beta chains were all obtained from the same sample, sequenced in a study of shared clonotypes between healthy human individuals. Profiling relied on immunoSEQ multiplex PCR, and the TCRdb table lists in-frame clones only, not all of them. The table shows approximately 980,000 clones, with around three quarters occurring only once. Sample: memory CD4+ T cells sorted from blood. Subset of the sample: CD45RA-negative fraction. These receptor sequences come from a man aged 18 to 30 in good health.

The CDR3 loop is CASRSQGKTQYF. CDR3 bases: TGTGCCAGCAGGTCACAGGGGAAAACGCAGTATTTT. The J gene is TRBJ2-3, the V gene TRBV2; 7 nucleotides line up with TRBD1. CDR3 size: 12 residues. V was clipped by 6 bases and J by 9 bases; unmatched bases: 6. The germline V gene encodes CDR1 SNHLY and CDR2 FYNNEI.

This clone was detected many times. V gene TRBV25-1 combines with J gene TRBJ2-7; weak D call: TRBD2 (5 bases). The CDR3 contains 14 residues. Germline loops: CDR1 MGHDK, CDR2 SYGVNS. V lost 11 bases and J 2 bases, leaving 19 bases between the germline ends. This CDR3 reads CAPISVGFPYEQYF. For the CDR3, the DNA is TGTGCCCCGATTAGCGTGGGCTTTCCCTACGAGCAGTACTTC.

The chain couples TRBV4-1 to TRBJ2-5; D might be TRBD1 (6 bases). The CDR3 runs 18 residues. From germline, CDR1 is MGHRA and CDR2 YSYEKL. Trimming removed 0 bases at V and 0 bases at J, with 17 bases between. The CDR3: CASSQEVWGRGNQETQYF. The CDR3 DNA is TGCGCCAGCAGCCAAGAAGTTTGGGGTAGGGGGAACCAAGAGACCCAGTACTTC.

The chain has TRBV7-2 and TRBJ2-1; 15 nucleotides match TRBD2. The V gene end was trimmed by 2 bases and the J gene end by 4 bases; junction bases not matched to a gene: 6. CDR1 and CDR2 (germline): SGHTA, FQGNSA. The CDR3 has 18 residues. Here the CDR3 reads CASSLRGLAGGKYNEQFF. Here the CDR3 DNA reads TGTGCCAGCAGCTTAAGGGGACTAGCGGGAGGAAAGTACAATGAGCAGTTCTTC.

Concerning this clone: This CDR3 is also generated by other DNA sequences in the sample. The chain has TRBV14 and TRBJ1-2, with D possibly TRBD1 on 5 matching bases. The CDR3 has 13 residues. Germline CDR1 SGHDN, CDR2 FVKESK. V dropped 0 bases and J dropped 8 bases, with 10 bases sitting between them. CDR3 sequence: CASSQDRGRGYTF. In nucleotides, the CDR3 is TGTGCCAGCAGCCAAGATCGGGGCAGAGGCTACACCTTC.

J is TRBJ1-1 and V is TRBV5-1; 9 nucleotides align to TRBD1. J lost 0 bases, V lost 0 bases, and 6 bases had no gene match. The CDR3 extends over 17 amino acids. In germline, CDR1 is SGHRS, CDR2 YFSETQ. In DNA form, the CDR3 reads TGCGCCAGCAGCTTGGCAGGGACAGGGCCCATGAACACTGAAGCTTTCTTT. This sequence encodes CASSLAGTGPMNTEAFF.

This chain links TRBV6-6 with TRBJ2-2, with D unclear. Germline V gene lookup returns CDR1 MNHNY and CDR2 SVGAGI (reference sequence). This CDR3 comprises 14 residues. The ends were cut back, 7 bases at V and 2 bases at J, with 11 bases in the middle. The CDR3 spells CASTPKSNTGELFF. CDR3 coding DNA: TGTGCCAGCACCCCCAAATCAAACACCGGGGAGCTGTTTTTT.

Only a few counts were recorded for this clone. The rearrangement links TRBV28 to TRBJ2-7; 12 nucleotides agree with TRBD1. Germline V gene sequence: CDR1 MDHEN, CDR2 SYDVKM. Trimming cost V 0 bases and J 5 bases; bases outside gene matches: 14. This CDR3 is 19 amino acids long. In DNA form, the CDR3 reads TGTGCCAGCAGTTTATGGCCGGGACAGGGGGCTAAGGGTATCGACGAGCAGTACTTC. As protein: CASSLWPGQGAKGIDEQYF.

Worth noting for this clone: A single base is all that separates this from a far larger clone, so a read error is likely. Other DNA sequences in the same sample also yield this CDR3. The DNA for the CDR3 is TGTGCCAGCAGCTTACTTGGCACAGATACGCAGTATTTT. Protein sequence: CASSLLGTDTQYF. The rearrangement links TRBV7-2 to TRBJ2-3; D gene uncertain. Trimming removed 2 bases at V and 1 base at J, with 4 bases between. Germline V gene data show CDR1 as SGHTA and CDR2 as FQGNSA. CDR3 length: 13 amino acids.

A few counts support this clone. Other DNA sequences in the same sample also yield this CDR3. This chain connects TRBV18 to TRBJ2-5; D remains unclear. CDR1 and CDR2 (germline): KGHSH, LQKENI. CDR3 length equals 12 residues. V lost 2 bases to trimming and J lost 2 bases, with 3 bases between them. CDR3 protein: CASSPSQETQYF. As DNA, the CDR3 is TGTGCCAGCTCACCATCACAAGAGACCCAGTACTTC.

The DNA for the CDR3 is TGTGCCAGCTCACCAGACAGAATGAACACTGAAGCTTTCTTT. This gives the protein CASSPDRMNTEAFF. The chain links TRBV18 to TRBJ1-1, with D perhaps TRBD1 (5 bases). The germline gives CDR1 KGHSH, CDR2 LQKENI. Trimming removed 2 bases at V and 0 bases at J, with 7 bases between. There are 14 residues in the CDR3.

The chain recombines TRBV6-6 with TRBJ2-3; TRBD1 matches at 9 bases. V lost 6 bases to trimming and J lost 1 base; unmatched junction nucleotides: 5. The CDR3 length is 15 residues. Per the germline V gene, CDR1 is MNHNY and CDR2 is SVGAGI (reference sequence). The chain's CDR3 is CASRGQGWGTDTQYF. CDR3 in DNA: TGTGCCAGCAGGGGACAGGGTTGGGGCACAGATACGCAGTATTTT.

The rearrangement joins TRBV30 to TRBJ1-2; D gene unclear. Trimming shortened V by 4 bases and J by 3 bases, and 6 bases separated the two germline ends. Germline V CDR1 and CDR2: GTSNPN, SVGIG (reference sequence). This CDR3 is 11 amino acids long. The CDR3 DNA reads as TGTGCCTGGAATCAGCACTATGGCTACACCTTC. Its protein product is CAWNQHYGYTF.

The chain is built from TRBV7-9 and TRBJ2-3; 12 bases agree with TRBD1. This CDR3 is built from 11 residues. Germline CDR1 reads SEHNR; CDR2 reads FQNEAQ (reference sequence). V shed 4 bases and J 14 bases; nucleotides not matched to a gene: 1. This CDR3 is CASSSGQGAYF. CDR3 DNA: TGTGCCAGCAGCTCGGGACAGGGGGCGTATTTT. Based on the CDR3 plus reference TRBV7-9 and TRBJ2-3, the full variable domain is DTGVSQNPRHKITKRGQNVTFRCDPISEHNRLYWYRQTLGQGPEFLTYFQNEAQLEKSRLLSDRFSAERPKGSFSTLEIQRTEQGDSAMYLCASSSGQGAYFGPGTRLTVL.

The genes are TRBV28 and TRBJ2-7; TRBD1 might be the D (6 bases). This CDR3 contains 13 residues. Looked up from germline, CDR1 is MDHEN and CDR2 is SYDVKM. Here the CDR3 reads CVSWAGVGNEQYF. CDR3 sequence (DNA): TGTGTTAGCTGGGCAGGGGTCGGTAACGAGCAGTACTTC.

The chain couples TRBV12-5 to TRBJ2-3, with D hard to call. Germline CDR1 is LGHNT and CDR2 is FRNRAP. The CDR3 is made up of 17 amino acids. V lost 0 bases, J lost 4 bases, and 17 bases lay in between. CDR3 region: CASGLVLTFNLADTQYF. The CDR3 bases are TGTGCTAGTGGTTTGGTATTGACGTTTAATTTGGCAGATACGCAGTATTTT.

This clone has only a few counts. The V gene is TRBV4-3, the J gene TRBJ1-4; tentatively, D is TRBD1 (6 bases). Germline V gene sequence: CDR1 LGHNA, CDR2 YSLEER. V lost 4 bases and J 3 bases, leaving 12 bases between the germline ends. The CDR3 sequence is 15 residues long. CDR3 coding DNA: TGCGCCAGCAGCCGTGCACAGGGCCCTAATGAAAAACTGTTTTTT. It specifies CASSRAQGPNEKLFF.

The J gene is TRBJ1-2, the V gene TRBV25-1, with a weak D call TRBD1 (5 bases). The germline V gene encodes CDR1 MGHDK and CDR2 SYGVNS. Trimming removed 3 bases from V and 4 bases from J, with 18 bases in between. The CDR3 spans 16 residues. In DNA form, the CDR3 reads TGTGCCAGCAGTGAGGCAGGGCCTCGTGGGTCCTATGGCTACACCTTC. Protein sequence: CASSEAGPRGSYGYTF.

The V and J genes are TRBV10-3 and TRBJ2-5, with D possibly matching TRBD2 (5 bases). CDR1 and CDR2 from the germline V gene are ENHRY and SYGVKD. This CDR3 comprises 13 residues. Between the trimmed V and J ends, which lost 10 bases and 5 bases, there was a span of 17 bases. DNA for the CDR3: TGTGCCACGCTAGCTTCAACTGGGGAGACCCAGTACTTC. This sequence encodes CATLASTGETQYF.

The chain uses TRBV28 and TRBJ2-7; weak D call: TRBD1 (5 bases). Trimming removed 2 bases from V and 2 bases from J, with 10 bases in between. The CDR3 contains 14 residues. The germline gives CDR1 MDHEN, CDR2 SYDVKM. For the CDR3, the DNA is TGTGCCAGCAGTTTAACCCCAGGGACCTACGAGCAGTACTTC. The encoded protein is CASSLTPGTYEQYF.

This chain connects TRBV6-6 to TRBJ2-3; 10 bases agree with TRBD1. J gave up 5 bases and V 6 bases, and 8 bases lay outside the gene matches. This CDR3 contains 15 residues. Germline CDR1 is MNHNY and CDR2 is SVGAGI (reference sequence). CDR3 in DNA: TGTGCCAGCAGGAGACAGGGGGCTAGGGGAGATACGCAGTATTTT. Protein product: CASRRQGARGDTQYF.

V and J are TRBV4-1 and TRBJ2-5; 15 bases match TRBD2. CDR1 and CDR2 (germline): MGHRA, YSYEKL. This CDR3 region has 18 residues. The V segment lost 4 bases and the J segment 1 base; nucleotides outside the gene matches: 7. The CDR3, as DNA: TGCGCCAGCAGCCGGGGGACTAGCGGGGGGACACTCCAAGAGACCCAGTACTTC. Translation gives CASSRGTSGGTLQETQYF.

Only a few counts were recorded for this clone. Within the sample, other DNA sequences also encode this same CDR3. V usage is TRBV11-1 and J usage is TRBJ1-6; 10 bases are a match to TRBD1. Germline V CDR1 and CDR2: SGHAT, FQDESV (reference sequence). Trimming removed 5 bases from V and 10 bases from J; junction bases left unmatched: 5. This CDR3 comprises 14 residues. CDR3 region: CASSERQGASPLHF. DNA of the CDR3: TGTGCCAGCAGCGAGCGACAGGGGGCATCACCCCTCCACTTT.

V and J are TRBV7-3 and TRBJ2-5; 8 nucleotides match TRBD1. The CDR3 runs 15 residues. Germline values: CDR1 SGHTA, CDR2 FQGTGA. The J segment lost 2 bases and the V segment lost 5 bases, leaving 7 bases of the junction unmatched. The CDR3 here is CASSPRQGMQETQYF. The DNA for the CDR3 is TGTGCCAGCAGCCCCCGACAGGGGATGCAAGAGACCCAGTACTTC.

This clone was counted a single time. The chain has TRBV6-5 and TRBJ2-5; D gene unclear. V was cut by 2 bases and J by 1 base, with 8 bases left in between. This CDR3 comprises 14 residues. Germline-derived CDR1 and CDR2 are MNHEY and SVGAGI. CDR3: CASSYGTLQETQYF. The CDR3 bases are TGTGCCAGCAGTTACGGTACCCTCCAAGAGACCCAGTACTTC.